The 17 T cell receptor beta chains reported below all come from one sample, sequenced in a study of blood T cells in healthy people across ages. For the second PCR, which ran for about 7 to 11 cycles, a sample-barcoded 5' primer and a J-beta primer mix were used. MiXCR, run by TCRdb on the 5' RACE reads, gives a single entry per CDR3 protein. This sample has roughly 900,000 distinct CDR3 sequences, with 29% found just once. Specimen: blood. These receptors all stem from a woman over 75 in good health.

The chain couples TRBV15 to TRBJ1-2, with a tentative D call TRBD1 (5 bases). The ends were cut back, 5 bases at V and 8 bases at J, with 9 bases in the middle. There are 11 residues in the CDR3. The germline V gene encodes CDR1 LNHNV and CDR2 YYDKDF (reference sequence). The CDR3 protein is CATSQRGGYTF. In DNA form, the CDR3 reads TGTGCCACCAGCCAGAGGGGAGGCTACACCTTC.

CDR3 nucleotide sequence: TGTGCCAGCAGCTTAGATCAAGGGAGGACCCACCACTGGGGCTACACCTTC. This sequence encodes CASSLDQGRTHHWGYTF. The V call is TRBV7-9, the J call TRBJ1-2, with D unclear. Trimming cost V 1 base and J 8 bases, with 23 bases left between them. Looked up from germline, CDR1 is SEHNR and CDR2 is FQNEAQ (reference sequence). The CDR3 extends over 17 amino acids.

This clonotype has a count of ten or more. This chain connects TRBV7-9 to TRBJ2-1; D remains unclear. V dropped 3 bases and J dropped 5 bases, with 11 bases sitting between them. The CDR3 length is 14 residues. Per the germline V gene, CDR1 is SEHNR and CDR2 is FQNEAQ (reference sequence). CDR3 residues: CASSLWTVHNEQFF. The CDR3 DNA follows: TGTGCCAGCAGCTTGTGGACGGTCCACAATGAGCAGTTCTTC.

There are a few counts of this clonotype. This may arise from a read error, as a much more abundant clone is one base away. This chain uses TRBV12-3 or TRBV12-4 with TRBJ2-1; D is possibly TRBD2 (5 bases). TRBJ2-7 explains the end of the DNA better; the J call may be wrong. CDR3 length: 13 amino acids. The CDR3 spells CASRLESRNEQYF. The CDR3 nucleotides read TGTGCCAGCAGACTAGAGTCTCGCAATGAGCAGTACTTC.

The chain has TRBV6-2 or TRBV6-3 and TRBJ2-7; TRBD2 aligns across 15 bases. The V gene's germline CDR1 is MNHEY and CDR2 SVGEGT. Trimming removed 6 bases from V and 7 bases from J; junction bases left unmatched: 10. The CDR3 covers 16 residues. This chain's CDR3 is CASRRGLAGGYNEQYF. CDR3 nucleotides: TGTGCCAGCAGACGGGGACTAGCGGGGGGCTACAATGAGCAGTACTTC.

This clonotype was picked up a small number of times. It may be a read error: a sequence one base away is much more abundant. V is TRBV20-1 and J is TRBJ2-7, with 10 bases fitting TRBD2. The tail of the sequence fits TRBJ2-5 better, so the J call may be wrong. The CDR3 covers 14 residues. Germline V lookup: CDR1 DFQATT, CDR2 SNEGSKA (reference sequence). CDR3 region: CSAIAGGSWETQYF. CDR3 DNA sequence: TGCAGTGCTATAGCGGGGGGATCATGGGAGACCCAGTACTTC.

This clonotype was seen ten or more times. The rearrangement uses TRBV18 and TRBJ2-3; TRBD1 matches at 7 bases. CDR1 is KGHSH and CDR2 is LQKENI in the germline V gene. The CDR3 runs 16 residues. V lost 4 bases, J lost 2 bases, and 9 bases stayed unmatched. The CDR3 coding sequence is TGTGCCAGCTCACTACCCGGACAGGACTTCACAGATACGCAGTATTTT. Protein: CASSLPGQDFTDTQYF.

This clonotype came up many times. The chain combines TRBV28 with TRBJ2-5; D tentatively reads TRBD1 or TRBD2 (6 bases each). CDR3 length equals 13 residues. V shed 8 bases and J shed 5 bases, with 15 bases lying between them. The germline CDR1 and CDR2 sequences are MDHEN and SYDVKM. The CDR3 region is CASQQGREETQYF. The CDR3 DNA is TGTGCCAGCCAACAGGGACGGGAGGAGACCCAGTACTTC.

This clonotype occurred many times. V gene TRBV3-1 combines with J gene TRBJ2-7; tentative D call: TRBD2 (6 bases). The CDR3 runs to 16 residues. The germline V and J ends were trimmed by 5 bases and 2 bases, with 19 bases remaining between them. Germline V gene lookup returns CDR1 LGHDT and CDR2 YNNKEL (reference sequence). The CDR3 sequence is CASSETYGRRAYEQYF. CDR3 nucleotide sequence: TGTGCCAGCAGCGAAACTTATGGACGGAGGGCCTACGAGCAGTACTTC.

This clonotype was seen a few times. The genes are TRBV27 and TRBJ1-6, with D possibly TRBD1 on 6 matching bases. V was cut by 4 bases and J by 7 bases, with 20 bases left in between. CDR3 length: 17 residues. CDR1 is MNHEY and CDR2 is SMNVEV in the germline V gene (reference sequence). The CDR3 nucleotides read TGTGCCAGCAGTTCTTACTTACGGGGGGCGCGGAATTCACCCCTCCACTTT. Translated: CASSSYLRGARNSPLHF.

The chain couples TRBV11-2 to TRBJ2-2, with 11 bases identical to TRBD2. Germline V CDR1 and CDR2: SGHAT, FQNNGV. J was trimmed by 5 bases and V by 4 bases; bases with no gene match: 9. This CDR3 is built from 17 residues. The CDR3 region is CASSSWLAGGRTGELFF. The CDR3 nucleotides are TGTGCCAGCAGCTCGTGGCTAGCGGGGGGAAGGACCGGGGAGCTGTTTTTT.

Ten or more counts support this clonotype. The chain combines TRBV7-2 with TRBJ2-1, with 7 bases matching TRBD1. V was clipped by 5 bases and J by 4 bases; unmatched bases: 2. CDR3 size: 13 residues. Germline lookup yields CDR1 SGHTA and CDR2 FQGNSA. The CDR3 here is CASSPGQYNEQFF. The CDR3 DNA follows: TGTGCCAGCAGCCCGGGACAGTACAATGAGCAGTTCTTC. The complete variable domain, with remaining parts taken from reference TRBV7-2 and TRBJ2-1, reads GAGVSQSPSNKVTEKGKDVELRCDPISGHTALYWYRQSLGQGLEFLIYFQGNSAPDKSGLPSDRFSAERTGGSVSTLTIQRTQQEDSAVYLCASSPGQYNEQFFGPGTRLTVL.

The V call is TRBV30, the J call TRBJ2-7, with D perhaps matching TRBD1 or TRBD2 (6 bases each). Per germline, CDR1 GTSNPN and CDR2 SVGIG (reference sequence). Trimming stripped 2 bases from V and 2 bases from J, with 16 bases between. CDR3 length: 15 residues. DNA for the CDR3: TGTGCCTGGAGTTTGGGGGGACATAATCCCTACGAGCAGTACTTC. This encodes CAWSLGGHNPYEQYF.

The chain has TRBV6-2 or TRBV6-3 and TRBJ2-4; D gene unclear. This CDR3 comprises 15 residues. The V gene lost 2 bases and the J gene lost 4 bases, with 12 bases spanning the gap. CDR1 and CDR2 (germline): MNHEY, SVGEGT. CDR3 bases: TGTGCCAGCAGTTACCCGGCACAGCTTAAAAACATTCAGTACTTC. Its translation is CASSYPAQLKNIQYF.

The table lists this clonotype with many counts. V usage is TRBV3-1 and J usage is TRBJ2-3, with 7 bases lining up with TRBD1. This CDR3 has 14 residues. From germline, CDR1 is LGHDT and CDR2 YNNKEL (reference sequence). V was pared by 0 bases and J by 7 bases, with 4 bases of the junction left unmatched. CDR3 amino acids: CASSQEQGRYTQYF. DNA for the CDR3: TGTGCCAGCAGCCAAGAACAGGGGCGGTATACGCAGTATTTT.

Note on this clonotype: It may be a read error: a sequence one base away is much more abundant. This chain connects TRBV10-3 to TRBJ2-7; D is possibly TRBD1 (7 bases). V was trimmed by 6 bases and J by 7 bases, leaving 22 bases between them. The CDR3 contains 15 residues. Looked up from germline, CDR1 is ENHRY and CDR2 is SYGVKD. CDR3 sequence reads: CAISGGGSTGNEQYF. CDR3 DNA sequence: TGTGCCATCAGCGGAGGGGGCTCAACGGGCAATGAGCAGTACTTC.

This clonotype has only a few counts. The CDR3 nucleotides are TGTGCCAGTAGTAAGCAGGGAAACACAGATACGCAGTATTTT. It specifies CASSKQGNTDTQYF. The V gene is TRBV19, the J gene TRBJ2-3; TRBD1 might be the D (5 bases). The length of the CDR3 is 14 residues. Germline lookup yields CDR1 LNHDA and CDR2 SQIVND (reference sequence). V lost 4 bases to trimming and J lost 2 bases, with 10 bases between them.